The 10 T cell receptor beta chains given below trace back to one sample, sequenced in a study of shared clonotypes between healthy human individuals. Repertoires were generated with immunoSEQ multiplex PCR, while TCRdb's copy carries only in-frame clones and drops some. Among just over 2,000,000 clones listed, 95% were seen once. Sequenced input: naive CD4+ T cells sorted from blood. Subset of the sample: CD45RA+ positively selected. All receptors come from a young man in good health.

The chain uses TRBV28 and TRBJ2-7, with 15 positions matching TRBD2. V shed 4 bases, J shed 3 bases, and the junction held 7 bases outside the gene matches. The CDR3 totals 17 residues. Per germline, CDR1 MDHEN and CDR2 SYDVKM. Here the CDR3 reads CASSSSGLAGGFYEQYF. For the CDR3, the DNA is TGTGCCAGCAGTTCCTCGGGACTAGCGGGGGGATTCTACGAGCAGTACTTC.

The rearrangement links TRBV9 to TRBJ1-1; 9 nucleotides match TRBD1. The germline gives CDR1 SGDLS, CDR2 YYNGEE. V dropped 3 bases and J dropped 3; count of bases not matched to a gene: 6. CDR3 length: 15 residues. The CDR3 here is CASSADRGRYTEAFF. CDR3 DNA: TGTGCCAGCAGCGCCGACAGGGGGAGGTACACTGAAGCTTTCTTT.

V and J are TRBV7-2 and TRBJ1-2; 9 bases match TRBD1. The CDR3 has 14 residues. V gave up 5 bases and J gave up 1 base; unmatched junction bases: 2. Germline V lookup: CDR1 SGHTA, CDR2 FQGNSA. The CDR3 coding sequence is TGTGCCAGCAGCCAGGACAGGGGTAACTATGGCTACACCTTC. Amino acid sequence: CASSQDRGNYGYTF.

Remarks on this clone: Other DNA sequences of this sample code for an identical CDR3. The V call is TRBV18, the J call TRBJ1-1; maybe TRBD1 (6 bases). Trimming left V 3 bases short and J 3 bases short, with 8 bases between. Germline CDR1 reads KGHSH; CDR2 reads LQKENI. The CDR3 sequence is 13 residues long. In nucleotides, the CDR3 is TGTGCCAGCTCACCGGACAGCTACACTGAAGCTTTCTTT. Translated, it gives CASSPDSYTEAFF.

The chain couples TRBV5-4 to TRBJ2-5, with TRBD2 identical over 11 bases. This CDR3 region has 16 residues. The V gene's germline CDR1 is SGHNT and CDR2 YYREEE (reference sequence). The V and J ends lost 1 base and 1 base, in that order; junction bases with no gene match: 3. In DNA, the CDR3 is TGTGCCAGCAGCTTGAAAGGGACTAGCGGCCAAGAGACCCAGTACTTC. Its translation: CASSLKGTSGQETQYF.

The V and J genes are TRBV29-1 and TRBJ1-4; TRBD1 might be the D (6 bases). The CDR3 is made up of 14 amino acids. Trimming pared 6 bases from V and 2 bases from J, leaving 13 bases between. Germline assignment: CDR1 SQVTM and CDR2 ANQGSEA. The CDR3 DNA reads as TGCAGCGTACAATTACAGGGTACTAATGAAAAACTGTTTTTT. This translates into CSVQLQGTNEKLFF. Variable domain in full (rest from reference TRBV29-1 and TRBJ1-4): SAVISQKPSRDICQRGTSLTIQCQVDSQVTMMFWYRQQPGQSLTLIATANQGSEATYESGFVIDKFPISRPNLTFSTLTVSNMSPEDSSIYLCSVQLQGTNEKLFFGSGTQLSVL.

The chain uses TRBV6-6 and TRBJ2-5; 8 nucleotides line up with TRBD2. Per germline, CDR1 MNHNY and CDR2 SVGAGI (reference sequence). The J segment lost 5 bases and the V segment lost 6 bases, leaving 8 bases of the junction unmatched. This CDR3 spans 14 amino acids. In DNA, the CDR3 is TGTGCCAGCAGGGACGGGAGGGCCGGTGAGACCCAGTACTTC. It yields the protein CASRDGRAGETQYF.

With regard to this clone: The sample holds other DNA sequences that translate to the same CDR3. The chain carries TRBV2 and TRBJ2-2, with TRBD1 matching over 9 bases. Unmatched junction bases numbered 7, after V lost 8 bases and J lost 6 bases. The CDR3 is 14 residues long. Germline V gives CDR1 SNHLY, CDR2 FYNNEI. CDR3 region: CASSGQGRAGELFF. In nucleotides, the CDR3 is TGTGCCAGCTCGGGACAGGGAAGGGCCGGGGAGCTGTTTTTT.

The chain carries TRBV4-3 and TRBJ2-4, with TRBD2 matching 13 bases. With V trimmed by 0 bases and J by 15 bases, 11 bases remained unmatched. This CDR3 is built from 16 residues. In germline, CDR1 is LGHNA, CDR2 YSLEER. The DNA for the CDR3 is TGCGCCAGCAGCCAAGATCTTGTAACTAGCGGGAGGGGGTTGTACTTC. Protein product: CASSQDLVTSGRGLYF.

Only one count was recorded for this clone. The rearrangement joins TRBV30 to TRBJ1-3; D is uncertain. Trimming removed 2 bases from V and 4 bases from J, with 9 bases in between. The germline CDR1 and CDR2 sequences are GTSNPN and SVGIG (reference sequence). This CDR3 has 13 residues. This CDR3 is CAWSTGIGNTIYF. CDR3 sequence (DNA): TGTGCCTGGAGTACTGGTATCGGAAACACCATATATTTT.